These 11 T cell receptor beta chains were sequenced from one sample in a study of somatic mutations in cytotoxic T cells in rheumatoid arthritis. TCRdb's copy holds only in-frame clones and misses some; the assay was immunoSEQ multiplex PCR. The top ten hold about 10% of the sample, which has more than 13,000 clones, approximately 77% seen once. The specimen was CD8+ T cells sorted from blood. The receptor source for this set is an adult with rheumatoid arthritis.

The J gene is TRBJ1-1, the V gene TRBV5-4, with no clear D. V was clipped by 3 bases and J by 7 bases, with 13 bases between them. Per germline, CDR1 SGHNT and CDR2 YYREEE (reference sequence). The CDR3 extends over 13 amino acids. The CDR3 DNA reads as TGTGCCAGCAGCTCCAGGTCCTCCATTGAAGCTTTCTTT. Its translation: CASSSRSSIEAFF.

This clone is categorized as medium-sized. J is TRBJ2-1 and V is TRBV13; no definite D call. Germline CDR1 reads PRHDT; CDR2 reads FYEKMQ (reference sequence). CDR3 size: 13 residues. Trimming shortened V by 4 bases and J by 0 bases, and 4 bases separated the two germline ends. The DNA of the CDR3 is TGTGCCAGCAGCTGGAGCTCCTACAATGAGCAGTTCTTC. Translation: CASSWSSYNEQFF.

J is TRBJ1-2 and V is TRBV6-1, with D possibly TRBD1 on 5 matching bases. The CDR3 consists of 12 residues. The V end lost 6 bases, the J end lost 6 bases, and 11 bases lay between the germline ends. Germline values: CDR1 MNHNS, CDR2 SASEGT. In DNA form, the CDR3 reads TGTGCCAGCAGCCCTCTAGGGGATGGCTACACCTTC. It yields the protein CASSPLGDGYTF.

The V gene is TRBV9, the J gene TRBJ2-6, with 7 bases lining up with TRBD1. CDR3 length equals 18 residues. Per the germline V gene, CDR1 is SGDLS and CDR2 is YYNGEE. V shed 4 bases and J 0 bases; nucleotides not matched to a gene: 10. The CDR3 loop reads CASSPTQTGSSGANVLTF. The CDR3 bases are TGTGCCAGCAGCCCTACCCAGACAGGGAGCTCTGGGGCCAACGTCCTGACTTTC.

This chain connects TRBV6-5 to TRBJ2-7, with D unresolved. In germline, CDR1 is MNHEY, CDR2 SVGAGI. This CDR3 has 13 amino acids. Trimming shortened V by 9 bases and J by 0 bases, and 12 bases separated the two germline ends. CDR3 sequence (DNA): TGTGCCAGTTCCGACGGCAACTCCTACGAGCAGTACTTC. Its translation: CASSDGNSYEQYF.

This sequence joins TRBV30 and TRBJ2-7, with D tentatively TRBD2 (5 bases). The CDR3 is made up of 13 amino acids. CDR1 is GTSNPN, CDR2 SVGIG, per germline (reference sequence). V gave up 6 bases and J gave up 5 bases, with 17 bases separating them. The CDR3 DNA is TGTGCCTGCGACGGGGTAGCGAAGGACGAGCAGTACTTC. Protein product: CACDGVAKDEQYF.

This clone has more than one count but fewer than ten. CDR3 residues: CASSISPGLNTEAFF. The CDR3 DNA reads as TGTGCCAGTAGTATATCCCCGGGATTGAACACTGAAGCTTTCTTT. The chain recombines TRBV19 with TRBJ1-1, with D hard to call. Germline V lookup: CDR1 LNHDA, CDR2 SQIVND (reference sequence). V lost 2 bases and J 0 bases, leaving 10 bases between the germline ends. The CDR3 sequence is 15 residues long.

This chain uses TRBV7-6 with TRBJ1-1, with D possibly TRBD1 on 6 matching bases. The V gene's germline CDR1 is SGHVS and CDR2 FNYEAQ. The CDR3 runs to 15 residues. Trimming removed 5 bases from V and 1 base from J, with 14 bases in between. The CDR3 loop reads CASSPLQGQNTEAFF. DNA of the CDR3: TGTGCCAGCAGCCCTCTCCAGGGGCAGAACACTGAAGCTTTCTTT.

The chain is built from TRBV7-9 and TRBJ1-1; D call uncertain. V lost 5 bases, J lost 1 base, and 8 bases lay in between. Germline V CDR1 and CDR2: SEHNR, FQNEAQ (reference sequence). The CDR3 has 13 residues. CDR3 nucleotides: TGTGCCAGCAGCCCGACCCAGAACACTGAAGCTTTCTTT. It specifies CASSPTQNTEAFF.

The CDR3 coding sequence is TGCGCCAGCAGCCAAGGAGACAGCTCTACTTATGGCTACACCTTC. Protein product: CASSQGDSSTYGYTF. The rearrangement links TRBV4-1 to TRBJ1-2, with D perhaps TRBD1 (5 bases). There are 15 residues in the CDR3. Germline V gives CDR1 MGHRA, CDR2 YSYEKL. V was shortened by 1 base and J by 5 bases, with 14 bases between the two germline ends.

The CDR3 loop is CASSQNDRVNTEAFF. CDR3 in DNA: TGCGCCAGCAGCCAAAACGACAGGGTGAACACTGAAGCTTTCTTT. The chain has TRBV4-1 and TRBJ1-1, with TRBD1 matching over 7 bases. Trimming removed 2 bases from V and 0 bases from J; junction bases left unmatched: 3. Germline V gene lookup returns CDR1 MGHRA and CDR2 YSYEKL. The CDR3 consists of 15 residues.